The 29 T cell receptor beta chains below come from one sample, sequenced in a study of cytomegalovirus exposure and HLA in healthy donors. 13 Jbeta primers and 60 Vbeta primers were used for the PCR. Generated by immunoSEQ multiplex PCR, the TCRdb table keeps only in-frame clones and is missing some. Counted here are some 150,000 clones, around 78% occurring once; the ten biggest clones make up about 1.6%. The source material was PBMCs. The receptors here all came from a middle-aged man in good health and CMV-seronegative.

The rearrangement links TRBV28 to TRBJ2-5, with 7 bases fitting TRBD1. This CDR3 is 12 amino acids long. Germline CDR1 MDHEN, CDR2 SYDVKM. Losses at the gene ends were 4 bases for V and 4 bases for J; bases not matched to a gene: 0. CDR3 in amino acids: CASSSGGETQYF. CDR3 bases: TGTGCCAGCAGTTCAGGGGGAGAGACCCAGTACTTC.

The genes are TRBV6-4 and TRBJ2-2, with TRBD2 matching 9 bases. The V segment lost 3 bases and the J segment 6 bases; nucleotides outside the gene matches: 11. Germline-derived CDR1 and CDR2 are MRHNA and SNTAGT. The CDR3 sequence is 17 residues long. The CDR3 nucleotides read TGTGCCAGCAGTGAGAGTAGCGGGAGCTTTGGCGCCGGGGAGCTGTTTTTT. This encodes CASSESSGSFGAGELFF.

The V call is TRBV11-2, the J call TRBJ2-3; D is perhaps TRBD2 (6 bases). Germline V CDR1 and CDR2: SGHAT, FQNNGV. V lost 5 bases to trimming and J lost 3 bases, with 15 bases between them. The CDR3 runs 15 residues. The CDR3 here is CASSHPNRGTDTQYF. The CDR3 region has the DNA TGTGCCAGCAGCCACCCCAATCGGGGGACAGATACGCAGTATTTT.

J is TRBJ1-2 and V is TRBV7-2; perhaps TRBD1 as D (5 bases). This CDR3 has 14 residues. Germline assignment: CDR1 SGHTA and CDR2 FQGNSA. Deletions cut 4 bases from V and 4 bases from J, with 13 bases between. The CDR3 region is CASSSTPGGYGYTF. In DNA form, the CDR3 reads TGTGCCAGCAGCTCCACACCCGGGGGCTATGGCTACACCTTC.

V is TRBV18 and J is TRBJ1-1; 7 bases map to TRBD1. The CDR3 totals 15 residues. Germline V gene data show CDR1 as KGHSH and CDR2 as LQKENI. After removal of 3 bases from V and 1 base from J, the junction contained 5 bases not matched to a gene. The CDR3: CASSPAGGGNTEAFF. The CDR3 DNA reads TGTGCCAGCTCACCGGCAGGGGGAGGGAACACTGAAGCTTTCTTT. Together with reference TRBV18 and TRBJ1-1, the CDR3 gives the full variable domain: NAGVMQNPRHLVRRRGQEARLRCSPMKGHSHVYWYRQLPEEGLKFMVYLQKENIIDESGMPKERFSAEFPKEGPSILRIQQVVRGDSAAYFCASSPAGGGNTEAFFGQGTRLTVV.

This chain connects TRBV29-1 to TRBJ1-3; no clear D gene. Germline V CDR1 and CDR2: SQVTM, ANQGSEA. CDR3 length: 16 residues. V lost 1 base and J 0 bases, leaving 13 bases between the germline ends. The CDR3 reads CSVEGPGRDSGNTIYF. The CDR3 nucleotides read TGCAGCGTTGAAGGGCCTGGACGGGACTCTGGAAACACCATATATTTT.

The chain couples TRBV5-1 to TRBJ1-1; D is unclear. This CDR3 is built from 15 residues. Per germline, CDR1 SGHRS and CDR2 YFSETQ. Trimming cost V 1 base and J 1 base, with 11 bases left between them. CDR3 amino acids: CASSLSSLRNTEAFF. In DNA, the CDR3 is TGCGCCAGCAGCTTGAGTAGTCTACGGAACACTGAAGCTTTCTTT. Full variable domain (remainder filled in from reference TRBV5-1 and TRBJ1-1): KAGVTQTPRYLIKTRGQQVTLSCSPISGHRSVSWYQQTPGQGLQFLFEYFSETQRNKGNFPGRFSGRQFSNSRSEMNVSTLELGDSALYLCASSLSSLRNTEAFFGQGTRLTVV.

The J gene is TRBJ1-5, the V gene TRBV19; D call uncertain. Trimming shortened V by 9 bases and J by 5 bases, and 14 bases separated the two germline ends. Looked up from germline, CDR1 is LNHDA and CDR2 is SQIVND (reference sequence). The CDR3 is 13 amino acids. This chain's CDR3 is CASNSRVYQPQHF. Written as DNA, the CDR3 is TGTGCCAGCAACAGCAGAGTTTATCAGCCCCAGCATTTT.

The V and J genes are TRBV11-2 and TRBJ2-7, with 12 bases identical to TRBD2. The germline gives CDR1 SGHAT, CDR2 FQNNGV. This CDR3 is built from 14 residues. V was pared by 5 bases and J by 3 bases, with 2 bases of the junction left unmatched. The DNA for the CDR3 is TGTGCCAGCAGCCCGACTAGCGGGAGCTACGAGCAGTACTTC. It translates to CASSPTSGSYEQYF.

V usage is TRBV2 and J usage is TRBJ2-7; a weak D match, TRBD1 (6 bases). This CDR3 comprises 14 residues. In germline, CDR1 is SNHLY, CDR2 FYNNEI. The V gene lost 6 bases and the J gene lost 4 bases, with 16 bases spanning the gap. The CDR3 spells CASSGQFREYEQYF. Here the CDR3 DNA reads TGTGCCAGCAGCGGACAGTTTCGTGAGTACGAGCAGTACTTC.

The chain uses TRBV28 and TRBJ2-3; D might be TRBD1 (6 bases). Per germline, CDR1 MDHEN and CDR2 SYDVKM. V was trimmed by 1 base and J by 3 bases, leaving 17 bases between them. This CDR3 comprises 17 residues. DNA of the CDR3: TGTGCCAGCAGTTTATTAAACAGGGTGAAGTGGACAGATACGCAGTATTTT. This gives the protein CASSLLNRVKWTDTQYF.

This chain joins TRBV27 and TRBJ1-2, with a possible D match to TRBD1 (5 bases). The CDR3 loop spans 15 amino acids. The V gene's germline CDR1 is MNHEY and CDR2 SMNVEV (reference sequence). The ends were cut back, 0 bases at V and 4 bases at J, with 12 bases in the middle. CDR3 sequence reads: CASSLSMGLGYGYTF. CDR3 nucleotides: TGTGCCAGCAGTTTATCGATGGGGCTTGGCTATGGCTACACCTTC.

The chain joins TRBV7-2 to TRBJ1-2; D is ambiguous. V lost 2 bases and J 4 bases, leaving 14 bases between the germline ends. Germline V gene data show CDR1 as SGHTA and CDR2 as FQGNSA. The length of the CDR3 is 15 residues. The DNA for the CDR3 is TGTGCCAGCAGCTTATCAATAGGTGAGGCCTATGGCTACACCTTC. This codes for CASSLSIGEAYGYTF. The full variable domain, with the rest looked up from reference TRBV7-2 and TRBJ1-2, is GAGVSQSPSNKVTEKGKDVELRCDPISGHTALYWYRQSLGQGLEFLIYFQGNSAPDKSGLPSDRFSAERTGGSVSTLTIQRTQQEDSAVYLCASSLSIGEAYGYTFGSGTRLTVV.

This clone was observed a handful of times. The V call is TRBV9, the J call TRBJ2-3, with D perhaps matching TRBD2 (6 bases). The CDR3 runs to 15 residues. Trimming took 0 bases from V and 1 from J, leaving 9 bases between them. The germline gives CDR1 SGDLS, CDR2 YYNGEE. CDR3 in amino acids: CASSVAGDCTDTQYF. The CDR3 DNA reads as TGTGCCAGCAGCGTAGCGGGGGACTGCACAGATACGCAGTATTTT.

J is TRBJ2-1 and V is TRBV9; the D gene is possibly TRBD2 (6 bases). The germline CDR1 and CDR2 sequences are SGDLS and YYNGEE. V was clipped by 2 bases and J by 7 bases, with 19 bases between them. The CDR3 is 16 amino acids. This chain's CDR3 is CASSVGIGSSGNEQFF. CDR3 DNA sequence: TGTGCCAGCAGCGTCGGCATCGGGAGTAGTGGGAATGAGCAGTTCTTC.

CDR3 region: CASSLRDEQYF. In DNA form, the CDR3 reads TGTGCCAGCAGTTTGAGGGACGAGCAGTACTTC. This chain connects TRBV6-6 to TRBJ2-7; weak D call: TRBD2 (5 bases). Germline values: CDR1 MNHNY, CDR2 SVGAGI (reference sequence). This CDR3 is built from 11 residues. Trimming took off 4 bases at V and 5 bases at J, with 6 bases between the two ends.

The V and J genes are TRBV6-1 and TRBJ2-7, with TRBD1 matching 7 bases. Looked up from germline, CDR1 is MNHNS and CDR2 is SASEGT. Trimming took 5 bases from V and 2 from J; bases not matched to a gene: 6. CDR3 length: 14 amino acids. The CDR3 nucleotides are TGTGCCAGCAGTCCTGGACAGGAAACCTACGAGCAGTACTTC. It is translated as CASSPGQETYEQYF.

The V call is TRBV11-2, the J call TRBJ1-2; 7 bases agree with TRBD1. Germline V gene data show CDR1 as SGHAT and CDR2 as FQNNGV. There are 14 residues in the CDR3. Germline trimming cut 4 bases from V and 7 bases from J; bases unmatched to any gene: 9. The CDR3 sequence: CASSSDRVLGGYTF. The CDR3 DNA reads TGTGCCAGCAGCTCAGACAGGGTGTTGGGTGGCTACACCTTC.

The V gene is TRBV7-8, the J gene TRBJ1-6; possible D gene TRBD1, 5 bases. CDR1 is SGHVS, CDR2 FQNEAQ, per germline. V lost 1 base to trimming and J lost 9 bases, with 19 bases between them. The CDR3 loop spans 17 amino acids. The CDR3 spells CASSLGGTPRTISPLHF. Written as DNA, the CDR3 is TGTGCCAGCAGCTTAGGGGGTACACCTAGGACAATTTCACCCCTCCACTTT.

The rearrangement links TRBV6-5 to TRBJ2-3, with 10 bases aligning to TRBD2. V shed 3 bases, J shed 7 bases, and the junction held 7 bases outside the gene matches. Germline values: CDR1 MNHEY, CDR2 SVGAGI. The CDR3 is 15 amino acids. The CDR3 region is CASSYERGGAYTQYF. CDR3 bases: TGTGCCAGCAGTTATGAGCGGGGGGGCGCATATACGCAGTATTTT.

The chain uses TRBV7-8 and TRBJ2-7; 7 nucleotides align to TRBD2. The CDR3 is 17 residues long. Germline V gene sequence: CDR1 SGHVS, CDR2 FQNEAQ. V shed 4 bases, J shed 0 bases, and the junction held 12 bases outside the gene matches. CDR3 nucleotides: TGTGCCAGCAGCTCCCGGGTCTCGCGGGAGAGCTCCTACGAGCAGTACTTC. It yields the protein CASSSRVSRESSYEQYF.

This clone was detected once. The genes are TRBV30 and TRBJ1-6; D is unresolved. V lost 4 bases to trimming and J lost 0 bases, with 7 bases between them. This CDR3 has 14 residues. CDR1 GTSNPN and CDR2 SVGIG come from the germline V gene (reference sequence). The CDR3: CAWNPSSYNSPLHF. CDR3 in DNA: TGTGCCTGGAACCCCAGCTCCTATAATTCACCCCTCCACTTT.

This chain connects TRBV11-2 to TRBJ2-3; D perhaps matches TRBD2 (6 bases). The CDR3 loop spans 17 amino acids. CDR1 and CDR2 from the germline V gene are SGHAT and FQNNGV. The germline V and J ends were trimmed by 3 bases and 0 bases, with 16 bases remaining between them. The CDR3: CASSFRLTGRSTDTQYF. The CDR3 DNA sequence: TGTGCCAGCAGCTTCCGTCTTACCGGGAGAAGCACAGATACGCAGTATTTT.

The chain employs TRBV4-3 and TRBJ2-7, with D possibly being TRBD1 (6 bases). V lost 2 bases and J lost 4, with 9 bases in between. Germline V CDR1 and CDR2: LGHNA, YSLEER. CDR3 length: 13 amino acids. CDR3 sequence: CASSQLTGYEQYF. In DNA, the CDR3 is TGCGCCAGCAGCCAACTAACAGGGTACGAGCAGTACTTC.

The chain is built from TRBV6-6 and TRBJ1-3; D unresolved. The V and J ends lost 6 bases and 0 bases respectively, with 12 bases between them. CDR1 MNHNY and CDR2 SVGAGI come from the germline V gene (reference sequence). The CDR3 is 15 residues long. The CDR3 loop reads CASSNPQHSGNTIYF. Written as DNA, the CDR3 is TGTGCCAGCAGCAACCCCCAACACTCTGGAAACACCATATATTTT.

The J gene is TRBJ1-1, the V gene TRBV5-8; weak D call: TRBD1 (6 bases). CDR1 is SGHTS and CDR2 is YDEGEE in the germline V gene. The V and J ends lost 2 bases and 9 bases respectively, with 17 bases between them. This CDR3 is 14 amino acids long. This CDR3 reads CASSFLGQSLKAFF. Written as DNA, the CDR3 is TGTGCCAGCAGCTTTTTAGGACAGAGCTTAAAAGCTTTCTTT. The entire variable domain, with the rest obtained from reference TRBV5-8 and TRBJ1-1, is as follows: EAGVTQSPTHLIKTRGQQATLRCSPISGHTSVYWYQQALGLGLQFLLWYDEGEERNRGNFPPRFSGRQFPNYSSELNVNALELEDSALYLCASSFLGQSLKAFFGQGTRLTVV.

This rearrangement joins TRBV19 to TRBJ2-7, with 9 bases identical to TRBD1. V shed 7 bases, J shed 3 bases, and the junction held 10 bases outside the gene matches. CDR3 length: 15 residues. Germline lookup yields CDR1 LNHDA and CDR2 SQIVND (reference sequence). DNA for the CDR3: TGTGCCAGTACCTCTACCACAGGGGGCCTCTACGAGCAGTACTTC. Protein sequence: CASTSTTGGLYEQYF.

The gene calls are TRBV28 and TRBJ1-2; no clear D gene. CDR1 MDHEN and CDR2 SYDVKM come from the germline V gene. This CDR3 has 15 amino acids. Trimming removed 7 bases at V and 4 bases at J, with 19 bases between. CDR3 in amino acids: CASKSRHQETYGYTF. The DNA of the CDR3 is TGTGCCAGCAAATCTCGGCATCAGGAAACCTATGGCTACACCTTC.

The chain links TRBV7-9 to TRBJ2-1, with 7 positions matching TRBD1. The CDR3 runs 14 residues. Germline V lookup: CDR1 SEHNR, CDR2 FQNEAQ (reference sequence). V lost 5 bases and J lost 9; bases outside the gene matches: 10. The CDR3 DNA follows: TGTGCCAGCAGCCGAACCACAGGGGACAGTGAGCAGTTCTTC. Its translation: CASSRTTGDSEQFF. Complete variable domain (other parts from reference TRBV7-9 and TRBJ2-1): DTGVSQNPRHKITKRGQNVTFRCDPISEHNRLYWYRQTLGQGPEFLTYFQNEAQLEKSRLLSDRFSAERPKGSFSTLEIQRTEQGDSAMYLCASSRTTGDSEQFFGPGTRLTVL.